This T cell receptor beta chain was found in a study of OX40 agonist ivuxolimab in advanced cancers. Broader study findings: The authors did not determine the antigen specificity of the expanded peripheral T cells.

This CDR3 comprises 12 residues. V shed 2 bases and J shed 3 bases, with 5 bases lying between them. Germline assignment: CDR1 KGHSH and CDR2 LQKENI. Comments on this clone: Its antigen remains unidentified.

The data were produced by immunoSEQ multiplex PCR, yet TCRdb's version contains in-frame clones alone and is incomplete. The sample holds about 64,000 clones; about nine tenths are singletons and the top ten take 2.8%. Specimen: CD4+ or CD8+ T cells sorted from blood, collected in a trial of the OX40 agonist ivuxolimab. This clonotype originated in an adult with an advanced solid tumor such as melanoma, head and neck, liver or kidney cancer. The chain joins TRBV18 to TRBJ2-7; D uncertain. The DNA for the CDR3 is TGTGCCAGCTCACCAAACGTCTACGAGCAGTACTTC. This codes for CASSPNVYEQYF.